The 28 T cell receptor beta chains below come from one sample, sequenced in a study of graft-versus-host responses after intestinal transplantation. Researchers placed approximately 200,000 CFSE-labeled responder cells in culture with approximately 200,000 irradiated, violet-dye-labeled stimulator cells. The table came from immunoSEQ multiplex PCR; TCRdb's copy has only in-frame clones and leaves some out. The data contain approximately 10,000 clones, 25% to 35% of them singletons. This sample comprised alloreactive CD8+ T cells from a mixed lymphocyte reaction culture, obtained before intestinal transplant. Noted subset: CFSE-low proliferating T cells sorted from approximately six-day pre-transplant mixed lymphocyte reaction (GvH or HvG direction). These receptors came from a human patient who received an intestinal transplant.

By its share, this clone is medium-sized. The rearrangement joins TRBV13 to TRBJ2-1, with D hard to call. The CDR3 is 13 residues long. Trimming shortened V by 5 bases and J by 8 bases, and 13 bases separated the two germline ends. The germline CDR1 and CDR2 sequences are PRHDT and FYEKMQ (reference sequence). CDR3 sequence (DNA): TGTGCCAGCAGCGCCTCTTTGGCTGATGAGCAGTTCTTC. As protein: CASSASLADEQFF.

By frequency in the sample, this clone is medium-sized (0.01 to 0.1%). This chain connects TRBV6-5 to TRBJ2-2; perhaps TRBD1 as D (6 bases). V was clipped by 6 bases and J by 7 bases, with 12 bases between them. The V gene's germline CDR1 is MNHEY and CDR2 SVGAGI. This CDR3 has 13 amino acids. The DNA of the CDR3 is TGTGCCAGCAGCCTGGGGGCCGGCGGGGAGCTGTTTTTT. This sequence encodes CASSLGAGGELFF.

The sample holds many counts of this clone. This sequence joins TRBV14 and TRBJ1-2; TRBD1 is a possible D gene (6 bases). The CDR3 is made up of 13 amino acids. Looked up from germline, CDR1 is SGHDN and CDR2 is FVKESK. Trimming cost V 6 bases and J 3 bases, with 11 bases left between them. The CDR3 DNA reads TGTGCCAGCAGGCGCTCAGGGGACTATGGCTACACCTTC. Translated: CASRRSGDYGYTF.

The table lists this clone with a count of one. This chain links TRBV18 with TRBJ1-1; perhaps TRBD1 as D (6 bases). V shed 0 bases and J shed 10 bases, with 9 bases lying between them. There are 12 residues in the CDR3. Germline CDR1 and CDR2: KGHSH and LQKENI. The CDR3 DNA reads TGTGCCAGCTCACCACCGAGGGGGATAGCTTTCTTT. Amino acids: CASSPPRGIAFF.

A few counts support this clone. This chain connects TRBV19 to TRBJ1-6, with unresolved D. Germline V gives CDR1 LNHDA, CDR2 SQIVND (reference sequence). The CDR3 totals 14 residues. V was cut by 9 bases and J by 2 bases, with 11 bases left in between. CDR3 DNA sequence: TGTGCCAGCGCGAGGGTTACCTATAATTCACCCCTCCACTTT. Translating gives CASARVTYNSPLHF.

This clone came up a few times. The J gene is TRBJ1-5, the V gene TRBV5-6; TRBD1 matches at 11 bases. This CDR3 has 14 residues. The germline gives CDR1 SGHDT, CDR2 YYEEEE. Trimming took 4 bases from V and 6 from J; bases not matched to a gene: 3. The CDR3: CASSGGQGGQPQHF. The CDR3 DNA follows: TGTGCCAGCAGCGGGGGACAGGGGGGTCAGCCCCAGCATTTT.

The V call is TRBV9, the J call TRBJ1-1; D is uncertain. This CDR3 is built from 14 residues. V lost 4 bases, J lost 1 base, and 11 bases lay in between. The germline V gene encodes CDR1 SGDLS and CDR2 YYNGEE. The CDR3, as DNA: TGTGCCAGCAGCCCTACCCCAGGGAACACTGAAGCTTTCTTT. Protein product: CASSPTPGNTEAFF. The full variable domain, rest sourced from reference TRBV9 and TRBJ1-1, is DSGVTQTPKHLITATGQRVTLRCSPRSGDLSVYWYQQSLDQGLQFLIQYYNGEERAKGNILERFSAQQFPDLHSELNLSSLELGDSALYFCASSPTPGNTEAFFGQGTRLTVV.

This clone was seen only a few times. V gene TRBV5-1 combines with J gene TRBJ2-7; D is possibly TRBD1 (6 bases). In germline, CDR1 is SGHRS, CDR2 YFSETQ. The CDR3 totals 14 residues. V was trimmed by 0 bases and J by 2 bases, leaving 9 bases between them. CDR3 sequence reads: CASSLEGDTYEQYF. The CDR3 bases are TGCGCCAGCAGCTTGGAGGGGGATACCTACGAGCAGTACTTC.

This chain uses TRBV5-8 with TRBJ2-5; 13 bases fit TRBD2. This CDR3 spans 16 amino acids. V dropped 4 bases and J dropped 0; count of bases not matched to a gene: 3. Germline V lookup: CDR1 SGHTS, CDR2 YDEGEE. CDR3 sequence reads: CASSVGLAGDQETQYF. CDR3 in DNA: TGTGCCAGCAGCGTCGGACTAGCGGGGGACCAAGAGACCCAGTACTTC. Based on the CDR3 plus reference TRBV5-8 and TRBJ2-5, the full variable domain is EAGVTQSPTHLIKTRGQQATLRCSPISGHTSVYWYQQALGLGLQFLLWYDEGEERNRGNFPPRFSGRQFPNYSSELNVNALELEDSALYLCASSVGLAGDQETQYFGPGTRLLVL.

Within the sample, this clone is medium-sized. This rearrangement joins TRBV9 to TRBJ2-1, with 10 bases lining up with TRBD2. Per the germline V gene, CDR1 is SGDLS and CDR2 is YYNGEE. Trimming removed 4 bases from V and 5 bases from J; junction bases left unmatched: 6. There are 15 residues in the CDR3. In nucleotides, the CDR3 is TGTGCCAGCAGCCAACTAGCGGGGAGAGACAATGAGCAGTTCTTC. It encodes CASSQLAGRDNEQFF.

The rearrangement joins TRBV6-1 to TRBJ2-5; D is undetermined. The end of the DNA aligns better with TRBJ2-7, so the J call may be wrong. The germline CDR1 and CDR2 sequences are MNHNS and SASEGT. This CDR3 is 13 amino acids long. CDR3 DNA: TGTGCCAGCAGTTATGGCAGGTTCTACGAGCAGTACTTC. Its protein is CASSYGRFYEQYF.

This clone was found a few times. The chain joins TRBV11-2 to TRBJ2-7, with D unresolved. The CDR3 spans 12 residues. The germline CDR1 and CDR2 sequences are SGHAT and FQNNGV. Deletions cut 5 bases from V and 4 bases from J, with 9 bases between. The CDR3 is CASSLSGYEQYF. In DNA form, the CDR3 reads TGTGCCAGCAGCCTGTCCGGGTACGAGCAGTACTTC.

The chain links TRBV6-6 to TRBJ1-1, with unresolved D. Germline V lookup: CDR1 MNHNY, CDR2 SVGAGI (reference sequence). Trimming removed 0 bases at V and 4 bases at J, with 6 bases between. This CDR3 is 13 amino acids long. The CDR3 reads CASSYSPGTEAFF. The CDR3 DNA reads as TGTGCCAGCAGTTACTCGCCAGGCACTGAAGCTTTCTTT.

V usage is TRBV6-5 and J usage is TRBJ1-1; TRBD1 is a possible D gene (5 bases). Trimming stripped 6 bases from V and 3 bases from J, with 8 bases between. The CDR3 loop spans 12 amino acids. Germline V gene lookup returns CDR1 MNHEY and CDR2 SVGAGI. CDR3 nucleotides: TGTGCCAGCAGCGCAGGGTACACTGAAGCTTTCTTT. Its translation is CASSAGYTEAFF.

By proportion, this clone is medium-sized. The chain is built from TRBV19 and TRBJ2-7; weak D call: TRBD2 (6 bases). The CDR3 contains 15 residues. Trimming removed 7 bases at V and 7 bases at J, with 23 bases between. Germline CDR1 LNHDA, CDR2 SQIVND (reference sequence). The CDR3 loop is CASTAMGGTTLEQYF. CDR3 DNA: TGTGCCAGTACCGCGATGGGGGGTACCACATTGGAGCAGTACTTC. Full variable domain (missing parts from reference TRBV19 and TRBJ2-7): DGGITQSPKYLFRKEGQNVTLSCEQNLNHDAMYWYRQDPGQGLRLIYYSQIVNDFQKGDIAEGYSVSREKKESFPLTVTSAQKNPTAFYLCASTAMGGTTLEQYFGPGTRLTVT.

This clone has a handful of counts. The chain combines TRBV6-5 with TRBJ1-6; unclear D gene. Trimming took off 0 bases at V and 7 bases at J, with 10 bases between the two ends. The CDR3 has 15 amino acids. The germline V gene has CDR1 MNHEY and CDR2 SVGAGI. In nucleotides, the CDR3 is TGTGCCAGCAGTTACTCAGAAAACTACAATTCACCCCTCCACTTT. This encodes CASSYSENYNSPLHF.

This clone is medium-sized within its sample. This chain links TRBV4-1 with TRBJ1-1; D unresolved. The germline V gene has CDR1 MGHRA and CDR2 YSYEKL. V was clipped by 3 bases and J by 10 bases, with 12 bases between them. The CDR3 totals 12 residues. This CDR3 reads CASSHTGVGAFF. The DNA for the CDR3 is TGCGCCAGCAGCCACACCGGGGTGGGAGCTTTCTTT.

V gene TRBV25-1 combines with J gene TRBJ1-1, with a possible D match to TRBD1 (5 bases). Looked up from germline, CDR1 is MGHDK and CDR2 is SYGVNS. The CDR3 extends over 9 amino acids. V lost 9 bases and J 10 bases, leaving 9 bases between the germline ends. The DNA of the CDR3 is TGTGCCAGACGGGGGGGAGCTTTCTTT. It translates to CARRGGAFF.

V is TRBV25-1 and J is TRBJ1-3; D remains ambiguous. Trimming shortened V by 4 bases and J by 3 bases, and 10 bases separated the two germline ends. Germline CDR1 reads MGHDK; CDR2 reads SYGVNS. This CDR3 is built from 14 residues. DNA for the CDR3: TGTGCCAGCAGTGGGAGAGTGGATGGAAACACCATATATTTT. It codes for CASSGRVDGNTIYF.

The chain is built from TRBV19 and TRBJ2-7; a weak D match, TRBD1 (7 bases). CDR1 is LNHDA, CDR2 SQIVND, per germline (reference sequence). V gave up 5 bases and J gave up 3 bases, with 17 bases separating them. The CDR3 totals 15 residues. CDR3 in DNA: TGTGCCAGTAGTCCAGGGGGGCCAGGGGGCTACGAGCAGTACTTC. The encoded protein is CASSPGGPGGYEQYF.

By sample share, this clone is medium-sized. This sequence joins TRBV9 and TRBJ1-1; 10 bases fit TRBD1. Germline V gives CDR1 SGDLS, CDR2 YYNGEE. Germline trimming cut 3 bases from V and 4 bases from J; bases unmatched to any gene: 3. This CDR3 has 14 residues. CDR3 amino acids: CASSAGQGITEAFF. The CDR3 coding sequence is TGTGCCAGCAGCGCGGGACAGGGGATCACTGAAGCTTTCTTT.

The chain uses TRBV7-9 and TRBJ2-1, with TRBD2 matching 8 bases. The junction had 7 bases not matched to a gene; V was cut back by 3 bases and J by 3 bases. Germline CDR1 is SEHNR and CDR2 is FQNEAQ (reference sequence). The CDR3 loop spans 16 amino acids. CDR3 sequence (DNA): TGTGCCAGCAGCTTTGTGGGCGGGGGGCACTACAATGAGCAGTTCTTC. This codes for CASSFVGGGHYNEQFF.

The J gene is TRBJ1-2, the V gene TRBV6-1, with 7 bases fitting TRBD1. V lost 5 bases and J lost 1; bases outside the gene matches: 7. There are 15 residues in the CDR3. Looked up from germline, CDR1 is MNHNS and CDR2 is SASEGT. CDR3 coding DNA: TGTGCCAGCAGTTCGGACAGGAGAGGTAACTATGGCTACACCTTC. This gives the protein CASSSDRRGNYGYTF.

This clone was recorded a few times. The chain couples TRBV19 to TRBJ1-1; 8 positions match TRBD1. This CDR3 has 14 amino acids. Unmatched junction bases numbered 8, after V lost 5 bases and J lost 6 bases. Germline-derived CDR1 and CDR2 are LNHDA and SQIVND (reference sequence). The CDR3 DNA is TGTGCCAGTAGTGAGGTAAGGGGACAGGCTGAAGCTTTCTTT. It specifies CASSEVRGQAEAFF. Drawing the rest from reference TRBV19 and TRBJ1-1, the complete variable domain is DGGITQSPKYLFRKEGQNVTLSCEQNLNHDAMYWYRQDPGQGLRLIYYSQIVNDFQKGDIAEGYSVSREKKESFPLTVTSAQKNPTAFYLCASSEVRGQAEAFFGQGTRLTVV.

The chain combines TRBV6-4 with TRBJ1-2; 8 bases agree with TRBD1. The CDR3 contains 14 residues. V was clipped by 8 bases and J by 8 bases; unmatched bases: 13. From germline, CDR1 is MRHNA and CDR2 SNTAGT. CDR3: CASSNPGQALGYTF. CDR3 bases: TGTGCCAGCTCCAACCCGGGACAGGCGTTGGGCTACACCTTC.

The gene calls are TRBV9 and TRBJ1-5, with D perhaps TRBD1 (6 bases). The ends were cut back, 0 bases at V and 10 bases at J, with 14 bases in the middle. There are 14 residues in the CDR3. Looked up from germline, CDR1 is SGDLS and CDR2 is YYNGEE. For the CDR3, the DNA is TGTGCCAGCAGCGTAGGGGGGCAGGGGAACCCCCAGCATTTT. Amino acid sequence: CASSVGGQGNPQHF. Variable domain in full (rest from reference TRBV9 and TRBJ1-5): DSGVTQTPKHLITATGQRVTLRCSPRSGDLSVYWYQQSLDQGLQFLIQYYNGEERAKGNILERFSAQQFPDLHSELNLSSLELGDSALYFCASSVGGQGNPQHFGDGTRLSIL.

This clone was counted only a few times. The CDR3 region is CASSNSGTDSYEQYF. DNA of the CDR3: TGTGCCAGCAGTAACTCCGGGACTGACTCCTACGAGCAGTACTTC. V gene TRBV13 combines with J gene TRBJ2-7; the D gene is possibly TRBD2 (6 bases). Germline-derived CDR1 and CDR2 are PRHDT and FYEKMQ (reference sequence). This CDR3 has 15 residues. The V and J ends lost 6 bases and 0 bases respectively, with 15 bases between them.

The rearrangement uses TRBV7-9 and TRBJ1-6; D is perhaps TRBD1 (5 bases). V lost 3 bases and J lost 13, with 16 bases in between. CDR1 and CDR2 from the germline V gene are SEHNR and FQNEAQ (reference sequence). The CDR3 loop spans 14 amino acids. CDR3 coding DNA: TGTGCCAGCAGCTTTTTACAGACAGCCGGCCCCCTCCACTTT. Translation gives CASSFLQTAGPLHF.